Listed below are T cell receptor beta chains from one sample, sequenced in a study of Ad26.COV2.S vaccination and SARS-CoV-2 variants. The protocol was immunoSEQ multiplex PCR, while the TCRdb copy is restricted to in-frame clones and leaves out a portion. The sample lists about half a million clones, about 89% occurring once. The sequenced sample was peripheral blood, obtained in a trial of Ad26.COV2.S vaccine versus placebo. These receptors all stem from a person between 18 and 65 years old who received the Ad26.COV2.S COVID-19 vaccine or a placebo. Each CDR3 is given with its conserved first and last residue. Fields, in order: D gene, J gene, CDR3 length, clone size, V gene, CDR3 DNA, CDR3 protein. A D gene is named only where the DNA matches it firmly. Clone sizes are given selectively: once, few, many, or a class where the clone is expanded.

D: TRBD2
J: TRBJ2-7
length: 15
size: -
V: TRBV6-4
DNA: TGTGCCAGCAGAGCGGTAGCGGGAGAGTCGGACGAGCAGTACTTC
CDR3: CASRAVAGESDEQYF

D: -
J: TRBJ2-7
length: 14
size: -
V: TRBV18
DNA: TGTGCCAGCTCACTCAAAAACGACAGAGCCGAGCAGTACTTC
CDR3: CASSLKNDRAEQYF

D: TRBD2
J: TRBJ2-7
length: 15
size: -
V: TRBV2
DNA: TGTGCCAGCAGGGCGGGACTAGCGGGAAACTACGAGCAGTACTTC
CDR3: CASRAGLAGNYEQYF

D: TRBD1
J: TRBJ1-1
length: 17
size: -
V: TRBV4-1
DNA: TGCGCCAGCAGCCAAGAAGGACCGGGACAGAAGAACACTGAAGCTTTCTTT
CDR3: CASSQEGPGQKNTEAFF

D: -
J: TRBJ1-1
length: 12
size: -
V: TRBV10-3
DNA: TGTGCCATCAGTGAGTCGCTCAGTCGAGCTTTCTTT
CDR3: CAISESLSRAFF

D: TRBD1
J: TRBJ2-7
length: 17
size: -
V: TRBV18
DNA: TGTGCCAGCTCACCACTACTCCGGGACAGCAACTTCTACGAGCAGTACTTC
CDR3: CASSPLLRDSNFYEQYF

D: -
J: TRBJ2-3
length: 12
size: many
V: TRBV10-3
DNA: TGTGCCATCAGTGAGTCCGCAGATACGCAGTATTTT
CDR3: CAISESADTQYF

D: TRBD1
J: TRBJ2-3
length: 16
size: -
V: TRBV25-1
DNA: TGTGCCAGCAAGGGACAGGACAGGTTAAGCACAGATACGCAGTATTTT
CDR3: CASKGQDRLSTDTQYF

D: -
J: TRBJ1-3
length: 17
size: -
V: TRBV5-6
DNA: TGTGCCAGCACCCGAACTGTATCGGAAAGCTCTGGAAACACCATATATTTT
CDR3: CASTRTVSESSGNTIYF

D: -
J: TRBJ1-5
length: 13
size: -
V: TRBV28
DNA: TGTGCCAGCAGCCTGCAGGGGAACCAGCCCCAGCATTTT
CDR3: CASSLQGNQPQHF

D: TRBD1
J: TRBJ1-5
length: 14
size: few
V: TRBV7-8
DNA: TGTGCCAGCAGCCCGGACAGGGAAGGACAGCCCCAGCATTTT
CDR3: CASSPDREGQPQHF

D: -
J: TRBJ1-2
length: 15
size: -
V: TRBV3-1/TRBV3-2
DNA: TGTGCCAGCAGCCAAGATCCGGGGCAACCCTATGGCTACACCTTC
CDR3: CASSQDPGQPYGYTF

D: TRBD1
J: TRBJ2-2
length: 20
size: -
V: TRBV7-3
DNA: TGTGCCAGCAGCCCCAGTCCGGGACAGATCGGACCGGCGCTTTCCGGGGAGCTGTTTTTT
CDR3: CASSPSPGQIGPALSGELFF

D: TRBD1
J: TRBJ1-3
length: 14
size: -
V: TRBV19
DNA: TGTGCCAGTAGTACTCGGGACAGTGGAAACACCATATATTTT
CDR3: CASSTRDSGNTIYF

D: -
J: TRBJ2-1
length: 15
size: once
V: TRBV6-5
DNA: TGTGCCAGCAGTTACTCGGTGGCGGGCCGGGGTGAGCAGTTCTTC
CDR3: CASSYSVAGRGEQFF

D: TRBD1
J: TRBJ1-1
length: 14
size: -
V: TRBV2
DNA: TGTGCCAGCCACGACAGGGGACGGGGCACTGAAGCTTTCTTT
CDR3: CASHDRGRGTEAFF

D: TRBD1
J: TRBJ1-1
length: 14
size: -
V: TRBV5-6
DNA: TGTGCCAGCAGCTTGGGGACAGGGCCCACTGAAGCTTTCTTT
CDR3: CASSLGTGPTEAFF

D: -
J: TRBJ1-1
length: 13
size: -
V: TRBV19
DNA: TGTGCCAGTAGTATGCATGGGAACACTGAAGCTTTCTTT
CDR3: CASSMHGNTEAFF

D: -
J: TRBJ1-6
length: 15
size: -
V: TRBV28
DNA: TGTGCCAGCAGTTTGTACAGGAGGGTTTTTTCACCCCTCCACTTT
CDR3: CASSLYRRVFSPLHF

D: -
J: TRBJ1-1
length: 13
size: -
V: TRBV6-2/TRBV6-3
DNA: TGTGCCAGCAGTTACAGGGCTAGCCAAGGGGCTTTCTTT
CDR3: CASSYRASQGAFF